This T cell receptor (beta chain) is drawn from a study of shared clonotypes between healthy human individuals. Naive-designated CD8 cells lacked CD45RO, were positively enriched for CCR7, and omitted terminally differentiated effector memory CD45RA+ cells. Broader study findings: A small donor pool kept down the genetic and exposure-history diversity that was represented. It was observed that roughly 5.1% of naive CD4 clonotypes were shared across a handful of donors.

The germline CDR1 and CDR2 sequences are MNHEY and SMNVEV (reference sequence). V lost 3 bases, J lost 0 bases, and 9 bases lay in between. The CDR3 covers 16 residues. Each replicate PCR on the sorted subsets used about 220 ng DNA (around 31,000 T cell genomes). Sequencing was performed with immunoSEQ multiplex PCR; in TCRdb, only in-frame clones are kept and a portion is missing. The sample has some 630,000 clones, approximately 96% seen once; the top ten hold 0.11%. Regarding this clone: Its antigen is unidentified.

The clonotype originates from a woman in her thirties in good health. Sequenced input: naive CD8+ T cells sorted from blood. This chain joins TRBV27 and TRBJ2-6, with D maybe TRBD2 (5 bases). CDR3 protein: CASSLVGSSGANVLTF. The CDR3 DNA sequence: TGTGCCAGCAGTTTGGTGGGGAGCTCTGGGGCCAACGTCCTGACTTTC.